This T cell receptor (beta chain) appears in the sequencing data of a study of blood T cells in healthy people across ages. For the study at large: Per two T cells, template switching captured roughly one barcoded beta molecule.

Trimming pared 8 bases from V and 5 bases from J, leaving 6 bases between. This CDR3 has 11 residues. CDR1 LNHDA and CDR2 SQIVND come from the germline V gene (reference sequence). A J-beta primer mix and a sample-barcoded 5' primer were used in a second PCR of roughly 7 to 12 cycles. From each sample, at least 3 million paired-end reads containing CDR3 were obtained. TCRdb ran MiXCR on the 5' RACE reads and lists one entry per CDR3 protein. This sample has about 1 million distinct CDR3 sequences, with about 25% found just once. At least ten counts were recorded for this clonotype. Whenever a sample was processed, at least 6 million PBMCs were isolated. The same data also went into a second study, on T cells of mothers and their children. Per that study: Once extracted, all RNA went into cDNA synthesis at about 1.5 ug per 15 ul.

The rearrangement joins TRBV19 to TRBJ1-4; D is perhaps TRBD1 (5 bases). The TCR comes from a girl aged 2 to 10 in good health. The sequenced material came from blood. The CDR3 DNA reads TGTGCCAGTGGGACCAATGAAAAACTGTTTTTT. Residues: CASGTNEKLFF.